These 18 T cell receptor beta chains were sequenced from one sample in a study of T cell responses to AZD1222 COVID-19 vaccine. Repertoires were generated with immunoSEQ multiplex PCR, while TCRdb's copy carries only in-frame clones and drops some. The sample includes 120,000 to 150,000 clones, 89% of them seen just once. The material sequenced was peripheral blood, taken on day 0 of AZD1222 vaccination. The receptors were gathered from an adult in good health.

The V and J genes are TRBV5-4 and TRBJ1-1; D remains unclear. CDR1 and CDR2 from the germline V gene are SGHNT and YYREEE (reference sequence). V shed 4 bases and J shed 1 base, with 5 bases lying between them. CDR3 length equals 12 residues. CDR3 region: CASSTENTEAFF. CDR3 sequence (DNA): TGTGCCAGCAGCACAGAGAACACTGAAGCTTTCTTT.

The chain recombines TRBV11-2 with TRBJ2-2, with 12 positions matching TRBD2. Looked up from germline, CDR1 is SGHAT and CDR2 is FQNNGV. The V and J ends lost 4 bases and 0 bases, in that order; junction bases with no gene match: 3. The CDR3 runs 17 residues. CDR3 protein: CASSSTSGSTNTGELFF. In DNA, the CDR3 is TGTGCCAGCAGCTCGACTAGCGGGAGTACGAACACCGGGGAGCTGTTTTTT.

The V gene is TRBV5-4, the J gene TRBJ2-7, with D possibly TRBD2 on 6 matching bases. CDR3 length: 15 residues. Germline CDR1 is SGHNT and CDR2 is YYREEE (reference sequence). The V gene lost 4 bases and the J gene lost 0 bases, with 14 bases spanning the gap. CDR3 in DNA: TGTGCCAGCAGCCTGGGGGGAAAAAGCTCCTACGAGCAGTACTTC. It encodes CASSLGGKSSYEQYF.

The J gene is TRBJ1-3, the V gene TRBV7-2, with unresolved D. CDR1 and CDR2 (germline): SGHTA, FQGNSA. V was cut by 4 bases and J by 0 bases, with 16 bases left in between. The CDR3 extends over 17 amino acids. The CDR3 reads CASSWVGQGPSGNTIYF. CDR3 in DNA: TGTGCCAGCAGCTGGGTAGGCCAAGGTCCCTCTGGAAACACCATATATTTT.

The chain combines TRBV7-8 with TRBJ2-1; D may be TRBD2 (7 bases). The CDR3 length is 17 residues. Trimming took 1 base from V and 0 from J, leaving 13 bases between them. The germline CDR1 and CDR2 sequences are SGHVS and FQNEAQ. The CDR3 sequence is CASSLGGGASSYNEQFF. For the CDR3, the DNA is TGTGCCAGCAGCTTAGGAGGGGGGGCAAGCTCCTACAATGAGCAGTTCTTC.

This clone has a single count. The rearrangement joins TRBV15 to TRBJ1-2; maybe TRBD1 (5 bases). The V and J ends lost 5 bases and 10 bases respectively, with 23 bases between them. Germline CDR1 reads LNHNV; CDR2 reads YYDKDF (reference sequence). CDR3 size: 15 residues. The CDR3 sequence: CATSPSPLVDTSYTF. CDR3 DNA: TGTGCCACCAGCCCATCCCCCCTGGTGGACACTTCCTACACCTTC.

The chain is built from TRBV4-3 and TRBJ2-2; 7 bases match TRBD1. Per germline, CDR1 LGHNA and CDR2 YSLEER. This CDR3 region has 16 residues. The V segment lost 4 bases and the J segment 6 bases; nucleotides outside the gene matches: 11. The CDR3 bases are TGCGCCAGCAGCCCCGTACTGACAGGGACCTCCGGGGAGCTGTTTTTT. Amino acid sequence: CASSPVLTGTSGELFF.

This chain links TRBV5-6 with TRBJ2-1; 7 positions agree with TRBD2. Germline trimming cut 3 bases from V and 8 bases from J; bases unmatched to any gene: 17. CDR3 size: 17 residues. CDR1 SGHDT and CDR2 YYEEEE come from the germline V gene. The CDR3 sequence: CASSYLTSSLGRDEQFF. The CDR3 DNA reads as TGTGCCAGCAGCTACTTGACTAGTAGTTTGGGGAGGGATGAGCAGTTCTTC.

The chain combines TRBV19 with TRBJ1-2; 7 bases map to TRBD1. The CDR3 covers 15 residues. Germline V lookup: CDR1 LNHDA, CDR2 SQIVND (reference sequence). V was clipped by 4 bases and J by 0 bases; unmatched bases: 5. CDR3 region: CASSNRQGANYGYTF. The CDR3 nucleotides read TGTGCCAGTAGTAACCGACAGGGAGCTAACTATGGCTACACCTTC. The entire variable domain, with the rest obtained from reference TRBV19 and TRBJ1-2, is as follows: DGGITQSPKYLFRKEGQNVTLSCEQNLNHDAMYWYRQDPGQGLRLIYYSQIVNDFQKGDIAEGYSVSREKKESFPLTVTSAQKNPTAFYLCASSNRQGANYGYTFGSGTRLTVV.

This rearrangement joins TRBV7-3 to TRBJ2-1, with 8 bases that match TRBD1. The CDR3 spans 15 residues. Germline CDR1 SGHTA, CDR2 FQGTGA. The V and J ends lost 2 bases and 6 bases, in that order; junction bases with no gene match: 6. The CDR3 loop is CASSLGQGSTNEQFF. For the CDR3, the DNA is TGTGCCAGCAGCTTAGGACAGGGATCAACCAATGAGCAGTTCTTC.

The genes are TRBV6-5 and TRBJ1-2; a weak D match, TRBD1 (5 bases). The germline V and J ends were trimmed by 6 bases and 2 bases, with 16 bases remaining between them. Per the germline V gene, CDR1 is MNHEY and CDR2 is SVGAGI. The CDR3 covers 15 residues. The chain's CDR3 is CASSQGRAGNYGYTF. Written as DNA, the CDR3 is TGTGCCAGCAGCCAAGGGAGGGCAGGGAACTATGGCTACACCTTC.

The genes are TRBV2 and TRBJ2-7; 7 positions match TRBD1. This CDR3 is built from 13 residues. Germline V gives CDR1 SNHLY, CDR2 FYNNEI. V was clipped by 6 bases and J by 1 base; unmatched bases: 3. As DNA, the CDR3 is TGTGCCAGCAGACCGGGACAGTCCTACGAGCAGTACTTC. Translated, it gives CASRPGQSYEQYF.

The chain has TRBV4-1 and TRBJ2-4, with 7 nucleotides matching TRBD1. J gave up 1 base and V 2 bases, and 8 bases lay outside the gene matches. CDR1 is MGHRA, CDR2 YSYEKL, per germline. CDR3 size: 17 residues. The DNA for the CDR3 is TGCGCCAGCAGCCAACCGGGACAGTCTCGGGCCAAAAACATTCAGTACTTC. It is translated as CASSQPGQSRAKNIQYF.

The sample holds one count of this clone. This sequence joins TRBV6-5 and TRBJ2-1; TRBD1 aligns across 10 bases. CDR1 is MNHEY and CDR2 is SVGAGI in the germline V gene. V gave up 8 bases and J gave up 8 bases; unmatched junction bases: 12. This CDR3 region has 15 residues. The CDR3 DNA reads TGTGCCAGCGGACACCGGGACAGGGGCCGCGATGAGCAGTTCTTC. Its translation: CASGHRDRGRDEQFF.

The chain is built from TRBV4-3 and TRBJ1-6; D is unresolved. Per germline, CDR1 LGHNA and CDR2 YSLEER. Deletions cut 3 bases from V and 0 bases from J, with 6 bases between. The CDR3 has 15 amino acids. For the CDR3, the DNA is TGCGCCAGCAGCCAGACGAGCTCCTATAATTCACCCCTCCACTTT. This encodes CASSQTSSYNSPLHF.

This clone was recorded a few times. The rearrangement links TRBV6-5 to TRBJ2-5; weak D call: TRBD1 (6 bases). Germline CDR1 is MNHEY and CDR2 is SVGAGI. There are 15 residues in the CDR3. V lost 2 bases and J 4 bases, leaving 14 bases between the germline ends. Written as DNA, the CDR3 is TGTGCCAGCAGTTACGAGGGGGTGGGTTTAGAGACCCAGTACTTC. It specifies CASSYEGVGLETQYF.

The chain has TRBV10-2 and TRBJ1-5; D remains ambiguous. CDR1 and CDR2 (germline): WSHSY, SAAADI. V lost 1 base to trimming and J lost 6 bases, with 10 bases between them. This CDR3 has 14 amino acids. CDR3 DNA: TGCGCCAGCAGTGAGTTCCGGGCTGGTCAGCCCCAGCATTTT. Translation: CASSEFRAGQPQHF.

The chain recombines TRBV29-1 with TRBJ2-5; 8 nucleotides match TRBD1. The CDR3 runs 12 residues. Germline CDR1 and CDR2: SQVTM and ANQGSEA. J gave up 5 bases and V 4 bases, and 3 bases lay outside the gene matches. CDR3 nucleotide sequence: TGCAGCGTTGGGACAGGGACGGAGACCCAGTACTTC. Protein product: CSVGTGTETQYF. Drawing the rest from reference TRBV29-1 and TRBJ2-5, the complete variable domain is SAVISQKPSRDICQRGTSLTIQCQVDSQVTMMFWYRQQPGQSLTLIATANQGSEATYESGFVIDKFPISRPNLTFSTLTVSNMSPEDSSIYLCSVGTGTETQYFGPGTRLLVL.